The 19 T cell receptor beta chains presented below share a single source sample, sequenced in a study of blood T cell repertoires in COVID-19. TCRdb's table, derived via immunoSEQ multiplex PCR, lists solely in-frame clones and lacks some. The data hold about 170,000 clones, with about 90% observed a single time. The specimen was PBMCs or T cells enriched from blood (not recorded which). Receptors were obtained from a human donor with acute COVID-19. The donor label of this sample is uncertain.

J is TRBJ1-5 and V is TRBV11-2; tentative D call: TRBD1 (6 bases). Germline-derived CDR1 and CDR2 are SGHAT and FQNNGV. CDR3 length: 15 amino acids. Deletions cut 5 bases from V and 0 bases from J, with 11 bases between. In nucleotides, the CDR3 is TGTGCCAGCAGCACAGGGATTGCTAGCAATCAGCCCCAGCATTTT. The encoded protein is CASSTGIASNQPQHF.

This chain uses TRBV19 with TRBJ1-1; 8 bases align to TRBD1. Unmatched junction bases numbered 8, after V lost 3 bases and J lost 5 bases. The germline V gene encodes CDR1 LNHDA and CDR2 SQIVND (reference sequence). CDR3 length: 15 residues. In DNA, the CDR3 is TGTGCCAGTAGTATCCTCGGACAGGGCAGGACTGAAGCTTTCTTT. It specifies CASSILGQGRTEAFF.

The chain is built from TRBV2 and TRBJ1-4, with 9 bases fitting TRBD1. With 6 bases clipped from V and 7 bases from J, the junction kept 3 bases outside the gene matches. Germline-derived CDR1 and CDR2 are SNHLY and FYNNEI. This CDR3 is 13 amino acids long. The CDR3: CASRGTGFEKLFF. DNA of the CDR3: TGTGCCAGCAGAGGGACAGGGTTTGAAAAACTGTTTTTT.

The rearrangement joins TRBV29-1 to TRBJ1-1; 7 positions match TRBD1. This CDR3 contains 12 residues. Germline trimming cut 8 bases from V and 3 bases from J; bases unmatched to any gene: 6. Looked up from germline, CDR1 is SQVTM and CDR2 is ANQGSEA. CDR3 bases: TGCAGCTTCACAGGGGTACACACTGAAGCTTTCTTT. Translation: CSFTGVHTEAFF.

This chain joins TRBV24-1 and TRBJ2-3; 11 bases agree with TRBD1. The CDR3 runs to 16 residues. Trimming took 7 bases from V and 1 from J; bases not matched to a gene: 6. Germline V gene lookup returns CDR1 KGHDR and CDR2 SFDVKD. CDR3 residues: CATRPGQGAGTDTQYF. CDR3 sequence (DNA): TGTGCCACCAGACCAGGACAGGGGGCGGGCACAGATACGCAGTATTTT.

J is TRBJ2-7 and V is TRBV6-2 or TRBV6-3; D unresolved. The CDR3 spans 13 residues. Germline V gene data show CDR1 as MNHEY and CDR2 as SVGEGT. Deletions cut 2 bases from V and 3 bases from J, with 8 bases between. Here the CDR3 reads CASSYGVDYEQYF. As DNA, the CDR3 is TGTGCCAGCAGTTACGGAGTTGACTACGAGCAGTACTTC.

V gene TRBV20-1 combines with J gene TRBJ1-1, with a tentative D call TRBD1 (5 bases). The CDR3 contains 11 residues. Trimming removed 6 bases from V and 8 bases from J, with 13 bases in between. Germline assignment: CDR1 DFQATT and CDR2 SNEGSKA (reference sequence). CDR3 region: CSASDRREAFF. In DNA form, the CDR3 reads TGCAGTGCCTCCGACAGACGCGAAGCTTTCTTT.

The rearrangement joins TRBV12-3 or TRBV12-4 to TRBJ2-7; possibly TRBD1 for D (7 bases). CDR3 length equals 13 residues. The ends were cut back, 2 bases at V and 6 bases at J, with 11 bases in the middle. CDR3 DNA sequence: TGTGCCAGCAGTTTACAGGGGGGCAGCGAGCAGTACTTC. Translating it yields CASSLQGGSEQYF.

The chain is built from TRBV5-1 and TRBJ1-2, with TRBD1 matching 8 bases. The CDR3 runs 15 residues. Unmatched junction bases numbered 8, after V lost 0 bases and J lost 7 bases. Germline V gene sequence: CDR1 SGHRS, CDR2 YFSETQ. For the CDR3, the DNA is TGCGCCAGCAGCTTGGCCAGGGGGCGCTACGGTGGCTACACCTTC. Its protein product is CASSLARGRYGGYTF.

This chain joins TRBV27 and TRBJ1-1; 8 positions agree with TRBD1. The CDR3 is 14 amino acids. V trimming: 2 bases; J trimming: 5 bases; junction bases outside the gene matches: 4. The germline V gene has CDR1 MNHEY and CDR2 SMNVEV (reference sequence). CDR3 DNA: TGTGCCAGCAGTTTAGCCAGGGGGCGTACTGAAGCTTTCTTT. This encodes CASSLARGRTEAFF.

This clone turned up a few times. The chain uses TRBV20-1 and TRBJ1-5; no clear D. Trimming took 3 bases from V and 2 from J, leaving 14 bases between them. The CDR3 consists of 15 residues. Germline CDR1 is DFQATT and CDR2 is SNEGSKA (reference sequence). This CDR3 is CSASRGTGGNQPQHF. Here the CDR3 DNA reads TGCAGTGCTAGTCGGGGAACCGGGGGCAATCAGCCCCAGCATTTT.

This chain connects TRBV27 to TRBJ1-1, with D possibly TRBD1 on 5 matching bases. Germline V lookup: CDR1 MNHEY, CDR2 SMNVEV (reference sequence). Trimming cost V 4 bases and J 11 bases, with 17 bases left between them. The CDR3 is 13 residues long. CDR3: CASSSQGGLGAFF. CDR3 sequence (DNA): TGTGCCAGCAGTTCGCAGGGTGGGCTGGGGGCTTTCTTT.

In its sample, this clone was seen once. The CDR3 sequence is CASSFTAGGFEKLFF. The DNA of the CDR3 is TGTGCCAGCAGTTTTACGGCAGGGGGCTTTGAAAAACTGTTTTTT. The chain employs TRBV28 and TRBJ1-4, with 8 bases lining up with TRBD1. The CDR3 consists of 15 residues. V trimming: 3 bases; J trimming: 7 bases; junction bases outside the gene matches: 7. CDR1 MDHEN and CDR2 SYDVKM come from the germline V gene.

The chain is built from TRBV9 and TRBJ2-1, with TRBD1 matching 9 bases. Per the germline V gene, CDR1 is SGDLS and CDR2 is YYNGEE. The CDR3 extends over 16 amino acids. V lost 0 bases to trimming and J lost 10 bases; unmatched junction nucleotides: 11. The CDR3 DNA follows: TGTGCCAGCAGCGTAGCCACAGGGACAGGGCCCATAGAGCAGTTCTTC. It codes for CASSVATGTGPIEQFF.

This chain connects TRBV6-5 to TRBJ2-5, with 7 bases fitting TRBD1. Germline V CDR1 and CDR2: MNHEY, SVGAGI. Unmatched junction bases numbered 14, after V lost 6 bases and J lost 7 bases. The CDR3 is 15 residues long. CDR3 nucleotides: TGTGCCAGCAGAACCTCCATAAGCCCAGGGGGGACCCAGTACTTC. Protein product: CASRTSISPGGTQYF.

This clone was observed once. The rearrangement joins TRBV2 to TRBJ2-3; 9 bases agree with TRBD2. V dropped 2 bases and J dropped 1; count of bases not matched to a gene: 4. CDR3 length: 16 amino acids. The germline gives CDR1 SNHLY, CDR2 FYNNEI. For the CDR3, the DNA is TGTGCCAGCAGTGAACTAGCGGGGCTGGGCACAGATACGCAGTATTTT. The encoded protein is CASSELAGLGTDTQYF.

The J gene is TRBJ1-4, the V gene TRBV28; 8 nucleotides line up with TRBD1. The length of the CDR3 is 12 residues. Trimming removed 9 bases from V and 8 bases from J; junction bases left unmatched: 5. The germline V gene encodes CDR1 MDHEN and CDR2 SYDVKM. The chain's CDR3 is CARTGAFEKLFF. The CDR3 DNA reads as TGTGCCAGGACAGGGGCCTTCGAAAAACTGTTTTTT. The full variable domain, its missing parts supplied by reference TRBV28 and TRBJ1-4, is DVKVTQSSRYLVKRTGEKVFLECVQDMDHENMFWYRQDPGLGLRLIYFSYDVKMKEKGDIPEGYSVSREKKERFSLILESASTNQTSMYLCARTGAFEKLFFGSGTQLSVL.

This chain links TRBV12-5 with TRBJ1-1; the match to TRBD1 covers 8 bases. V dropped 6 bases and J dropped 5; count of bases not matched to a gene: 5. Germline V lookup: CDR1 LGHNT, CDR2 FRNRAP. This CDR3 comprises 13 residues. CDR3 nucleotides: TGTGCTAGTGGCCCACAGGGGGGGACTGAAGCTTTCTTT. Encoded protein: CASGPQGGTEAFF.

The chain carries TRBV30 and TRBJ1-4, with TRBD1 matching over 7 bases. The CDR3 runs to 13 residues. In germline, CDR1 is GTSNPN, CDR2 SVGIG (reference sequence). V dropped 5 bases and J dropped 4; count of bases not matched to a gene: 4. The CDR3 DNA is TGTGCCTGGTCCCGGGACAGTAATGAAAAACTGTTTTTT. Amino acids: CAWSRDSNEKLFF.